Listed here are 20 T cell receptor beta chains from one sample, sequenced in a study of response to subunit inactivated influenza vaccine. One entry per CDR3 protein results from TCRdb running MiXCR on the RT-PCR reads. Of more than 150,000 distinct CDR3 sequences in the sample, over 8.5% are singletons; the top ten hold about a third. Sequenced here: CD8+ T cells sorted from PBMCs, sampled roughly 24 months after vaccination. The source of these receptors is a man between 45 and 75 years old who received an inactivated influenza vaccine.

The sample holds a few counts of this clonotype. The chain uses TRBV7-9 and TRBJ2-5, with a weak D call TRBD2 (5 bases). The germline CDR1 and CDR2 sequences are SEHNR and FQNEAQ (reference sequence). V was trimmed by 4 bases and J by 5 bases, leaving 17 bases between them. CDR3 length: 15 residues. CDR3 bases: TGTGCCAGCAGCTCTACTGCGAGGGTCTGGGAGACCCAGTACTTC. This translates into CASSSTARVWETQYF.

This clonotype was found once. V usage is TRBV27 and J usage is TRBJ2-1; 8 positions match TRBD2. The CDR3 totals 16 residues. The germline gives CDR1 MNHEY, CDR2 SMNVEV (reference sequence). The V segment lost 7 bases and the J segment 7 bases; nucleotides outside the gene matches: 15. The CDR3 DNA reads TGTGCCAGCAAGCCTCTCACCGATAGCGGGGCTAATGAGCAGTTCTTC. This encodes CASKPLTDSGANEQFF.

The CDR3 DNA reads TGTGCCAGCAGCTTAACGCCCGGAATAGAAGCTTTCTTT. Translation gives CASSLTPGIEAFF. V gene TRBV7-3 combines with J gene TRBJ1-1, with D hard to call. CDR1 SGHTA and CDR2 FQGTGA come from the germline V gene. CDR3 size: 13 residues. The V end was cut by 0 bases, the J end by 8 bases, with 10 bases between.

V is TRBV11-1 and J is TRBJ2-2, with D possibly matching TRBD1 (5 bases). CDR3 length equals 18 residues. Trimming removed 4 bases at V and 1 base at J, with 19 bases between. Germline CDR1 reads SGHAT; CDR2 reads FQDESV (reference sequence). The CDR3 is CASSSTRHTDRNTGELFF. The DNA of the CDR3 is TGTGCCAGCAGCTCCACAAGACACACTGACAGGAACACCGGGGAGCTGTTTTTT.

For this clonotype: The junction differs from germline at one of its ends, possibly a read error. The CDR3 coding sequence is TGTGCCAGCAGCCAAACCGGTGGATCAGATGCGCAGTATTTT. As protein: CASSQTGGSDAQYF. The J gene is TRBJ2-3, the V gene TRBV3-1; D not certain. From germline, CDR1 is LGHDT and CDR2 YNNKEL (reference sequence). The CDR3 is 14 amino acids.

This clonotype was found a few times. CDR3 nucleotides: TGTGCCAGCAGTTTAGCAGAATTCAATCAGCCCCAGCATTTT. This gives the protein CASSLAEFNQPQHF. V is TRBV12-3 or TRBV12-4 and J is TRBJ1-5, with unresolved D. Trimming stripped 0 bases from V and 3 bases from J, with 6 bases between. This CDR3 has 14 amino acids.

The chain carries TRBV5-1 and TRBJ2-7; 7 bases agree with TRBD1. This CDR3 is 12 amino acids long. The germline V gene has CDR1 SGHRS and CDR2 YFSETQ. The J segment lost 5 bases and the V segment lost 3 bases, leaving 2 bases of the junction unmatched. The CDR3: CASSYRGNEQYF. The CDR3 region has the DNA TGCGCCAGCAGCTACAGGGGAAACGAGCAGTACTTC.

The rearrangement uses TRBV27 and TRBJ1-1, with D uncertain. CDR1 and CDR2 (germline): MNHEY, SMNVEV (reference sequence). V was shortened by 1 base and J by 0 bases, with 9 bases between the two germline ends. This CDR3 is 15 amino acids long. In DNA, the CDR3 is TGTGCCAGCAGTTTATGGCCACACATGAACACTGAAGCTTTCTTT. This encodes CASSLWPHMNTEAFF.

CDR3 nucleotides: TGCGCCAGCAGTGAGTCGGGGCAGCCCCCCTACGAGCAGTACTTC. Encoded protein: CASSESGQPPYEQYF. This sequence joins TRBV10-2 and TRBJ2-7; possible D gene TRBD1, 5 bases. CDR3 length equals 15 residues. Looked up from germline, CDR1 is WSHSY and CDR2 is SAAADI. V dropped 0 bases and J dropped 2 bases, with 11 bases sitting between them.

This chain links TRBV5-1 with TRBJ2-5; 8 bases align to TRBD1. CDR1 SGHRS and CDR2 YFSETQ come from the germline V gene. The CDR3 is 17 residues long. V shed 4 bases and J 4 bases; nucleotides not matched to a gene: 15. This CDR3 is CASSVGNRGSSLETQYF. The DNA of the CDR3 is TGCGCCAGCAGCGTGGGAAACAGGGGGTCGAGCCTAGAGACCCAGTACTTC.

V gene TRBV28 combines with J gene TRBJ2-2; TRBD2 is a possible D gene (6 bases). Germline CDR1 and CDR2: MDHEN and SYDVKM. V shed 4 bases and J shed 1 base, with 10 bases lying between them. This CDR3 contains 15 residues. In DNA form, the CDR3 reads TGTGCCAGCAGTTCCCTCGGGGGGAACACCGGGGAGCTGTTTTTT. Its translation: CASSSLGGNTGELFF. Using reference TRBV28 and TRBJ2-2 for the parts outside the CDR3, the full variable domain is DVKVTQSSRYLVKRTGEKVFLECVQDMDHENMFWYRQDPGLGLRLIYFSYDVKMKEKGDIPEGYSVSREKKERFSLILESASTNQTSMYLCASSSLGGNTGELFFGEGSRLTVL.

This chain links TRBV10-3 with TRBJ2-7; D possibly corresponds to TRBD2 (5 bases). Germline assignment: CDR1 ENHRY and CDR2 SYGVKD. V shed 10 bases and J shed 0 bases, with 22 bases lying between them. The CDR3 has 16 residues. The CDR3 is CATFGESPGVSYEQYF. CDR3 sequence (DNA): TGTGCCACCTTCGGGGAGTCCCCAGGAGTCTCCTACGAGCAGTACTTC.

This clonotype was recorded at least ten times. The V gene is TRBV20-1, the J gene TRBJ2-7; 13 nucleotides align to TRBD2. The CDR3 runs 15 residues. J gave up 5 bases and V 1 base, and 5 bases lay outside the gene matches. Germline V gene data show CDR1 as DFQATT and CDR2 as SNEGSKA (reference sequence). CDR3 nucleotide sequence: TGCAGTGCTAGAGCACTAGCGGGAGGGCCAGACGAGCAGTACTTC. Translated: CSARALAGGPDEQYF.

There are a few counts of this clonotype. The chain has TRBV7-9 and TRBJ2-5, with D perhaps matching TRBD2 (5 bases). V was clipped by 1 base and J by 2 bases, with 8 bases between them. There are 14 residues in the CDR3. CDR1 SEHNR and CDR2 FQNEAQ come from the germline V gene (reference sequence). CDR3 in DNA: TGTGCCAGCAGCTTAGTCCGGACTCAAGAGACCCAGTACTTC. Residues: CASSLVRTQETQYF.

The chain employs TRBV5-1 and TRBJ2-1, with TRBD2 matching 10 bases. The length of the CDR3 is 15 residues. J was trimmed by 9 bases and V by 0 bases; bases with no gene match: 6. Germline CDR1 is SGHRS and CDR2 is YFSETQ. In DNA form, the CDR3 reads TGCGCCAGCAGCTTGGTTAGCGGGGGGTATAGTGAGCAGTTCTTC. Its protein is CASSLVSGGYSEQFF.

This chain connects TRBV11-2 to TRBJ2-1; D gene uncertain. CDR1 and CDR2 (germline): SGHAT, FQNNGV. Trimming pared 0 bases from V and 8 bases from J, leaving 14 bases between. This CDR3 is built from 15 residues. The CDR3 DNA is TGTGCCAGCAGCTTAGACAATTGGGGTTATTATGAGCAGTTCTTC. Protein sequence: CASSLDNWGYYEQFF.

This clonotype was found many times. The CDR3 region is CASSLHQGGRGLLAGVYNEQFF. The CDR3, as DNA: TGCGCCAGCAGCTTGCACCAAGGGGGTAGGGGTCTTCTAGCGGGAGTTTACAATGAGCAGTTCTTC. V gene TRBV5-1 combines with J gene TRBJ2-1, with 10 bases that match TRBD2. V lost 1 base, J lost 4 bases, and 23 bases stayed unmatched. The germline gives CDR1 SGHRS, CDR2 YFSETQ. CDR3 size: 22 residues.

This clonotype was seen more than once but under ten times. This chain uses TRBV12-3 or TRBV12-4 with TRBJ1-5; 7 bases agree with TRBD1. V was clipped by 6 bases and J by 10 bases; unmatched bases: 12. The CDR3 totals 14 residues. The CDR3 spells CASSPGQSLEPQHF. As DNA, the CDR3 is TGTGCCAGCAGCCCGGGACAGAGCCTGGAACCCCAGCATTTT.

The rearrangement joins TRBV28 to TRBJ2-1; 10 nucleotides line up with TRBD1. CDR1 is MDHEN, CDR2 SYDVKM, per germline. Trimming took 3 bases from V and 7 from J; bases not matched to a gene: 12. This CDR3 contains 17 residues. The CDR3 sequence is CASSFFRGQGIDNEQFF. Written as DNA, the CDR3 is TGTGCCAGCAGTTTCTTTCGGGGACAGGGGATTGATAATGAGCAGTTCTTC.

This CDR3 reads CASSLALSDTQYF. CDR3 sequence (DNA): TGTGCCAGCAGTTTAGCTCTGTCAGATACGCAGTATTTT. The chain recombines TRBV12-3 or TRBV12-4 with TRBJ2-3; D uncertain. The CDR3 totals 13 residues. Trimming stripped 0 bases from V and 4 bases from J, with 5 bases between.